This entry lists 32 T cell receptor beta chains sequenced from one sample in a study of blood T cell repertoires in COVID-19. The method was immunoSEQ multiplex PCR; TCRdb's version includes in-frame clones alone and lacks a portion of them. The table records roughly 130,000 clones, roughly 80% of them present only once. Sequenced input: peripheral blood. The receptors were gathered from a woman in her fifties or sixties with acute or convalescent COVID-19.

This chain uses TRBV9 with TRBJ2-1; 9 nucleotides match TRBD2. The CDR3 is 15 residues long. Germline values: CDR1 SGDLS, CDR2 YYNGEE. V shed 0 bases and J 5 bases; nucleotides not matched to a gene: 3. CDR3 DNA sequence: TGTGCCAGCAGCGTAGGGGGACTAGCCAACAATGAGCAGTTCTTC. This sequence encodes CASSVGGLANNEQFF.

J is TRBJ2-3 and V is TRBV5-4; the D gene is possibly TRBD2 (7 bases). Looked up from germline, CDR1 is SGHNT and CDR2 is YYREEE (reference sequence). Trimming pared 0 bases from V and 4 bases from J, leaving 18 bases between. The CDR3 has 17 amino acids. The chain's CDR3 is CASSLDQVQGRADTQYF. As DNA, the CDR3 is TGTGCCAGCAGCTTGGATCAGGTGCAGGGGAGGGCAGATACGCAGTATTTT.

The chain uses TRBV3-1 (or the pseudogene TRBV3-2) and TRBJ1-2; weak D call: TRBD1 (6 bases). The length of the CDR3 is 16 residues. Germline CDR1 LGHDT, CDR2 YNNKEL (reference sequence). V was pared by 3 bases and J by 7 bases, with 21 bases between. The DNA of the CDR3 is TGTGCCAGCAGCCAGGGCTTACAGGGTACTGGGTCTGGCTACACCTTC. Amino acid sequence: CASSQGLQGTGSGYTF.

This rearrangement joins TRBV12-5 to TRBJ1-5, with no clear D. Germline CDR1 is LGHNT and CDR2 is FRNRAP. V was shortened by 4 bases and J by 7 bases, with 14 bases between the two germline ends. The CDR3 has 14 residues. CDR3 nucleotide sequence: TGTGCTAGTGGTTCAGAGGGTGGCATGCAGCCCCAGCATTTT. This sequence encodes CASGSEGGMQPQHF. The entire variable domain, with the rest obtained from reference TRBV12-5 and TRBJ1-5, is as follows: DARVTQTPRHKVTEMGQEVTMRCQPILGHNTVFWYRQTMMQGLELLAYFRNRAPLDDSGMPKDRFSAEMPDATLATLKIQPSEPRDSAVYFCASGSEGGMQPQHFGDGTRLSIL.

As for this clone: Additional DNA sequences in this sample encode the identical CDR3. The chain is built from TRBV7-2 and TRBJ1-5; perhaps TRBD1 as D (6 bases). Germline CDR1 is SGHTA and CDR2 is FQGNSA. Trimming pared 5 bases from V and 4 bases from J, leaving 9 bases between. The CDR3 extends over 13 amino acids. Here the CDR3 DNA reads TGTGCCAGCAGCCCACAGGGTAATCAGCCCCAGCATTTT. This translates into CASSPQGNQPQHF.

The chain joins TRBV21-1 to TRBJ1-2; the D call of TRBD1 is as the table states it, not checked on the DNA. TRBV21-1 is a documented pseudogene. The CDR3 is made up of 15 amino acids. The CDR3 reads CASSKSGQRNYGYTF. CDR3 sequence (DNA): TGTGCCAGCAGCAAATCCGGACAGAGAAACTATGGCTACACCTTC.

This rearrangement joins TRBV4-2 to TRBJ1-6, with D possibly matching TRBD1 (6 bases). CDR1 LGHNA and CDR2 YNFKEQ come from the germline V gene. The CDR3 runs 17 residues. V dropped 1 base and J dropped 7 bases, with 17 bases sitting between them. CDR3 in DNA: TGTGCCAGCAGCCAAGTCCCCTGGACAGTAGGAAATTCACCCCTCCACTTT. Its translation is CASSQVPWTVGNSPLHF.

The rearrangement links TRBV10-3 to TRBJ1-6, with D perhaps matching TRBD1 (6 bases). Germline CDR1 ENHRY, CDR2 SYGVKD. Trimming took 8 bases from V and 10 from J, leaving 12 bases between them. CDR3 length equals 12 residues. The CDR3 loop reads CAIRDIVSPLHF. The CDR3 region has the DNA TGTGCCATCCGGGACATAGTATCACCCCTCCACTTT.

Points on this clone: The junction departs from germline at one end; a sequencing error may be responsible. The gene calls are TRBV30 and TRBJ2-2; 8 nucleotides align to TRBD2. This CDR3 has 14 amino acids. Germline V gene sequence: CDR1 GTSNPN, CDR2 SVGIG (reference sequence). In nucleotides, the CDR3 is TGTGCCGGGAGGGGCAGCGGGGGAACCGGGGAGCTGTTTTTT. Amino acids: CAGRGSGGTGELFF.

The genes are TRBV12-5 and TRBJ1-2; weak D call: TRBD1 (5 bases). CDR3 length: 15 residues. Trimming shortened V by 0 bases and J by 6 bases, and 14 bases separated the two germline ends. Germline V CDR1 and CDR2: LGHNT, FRNRAP. CDR3 in amino acids: CASGLVTSRVDGYTF. In DNA form, the CDR3 reads TGTGCTAGTGGTTTGGTAACCTCCAGGGTGGATGGCTACACCTTC.

This chain joins TRBV30 and TRBJ1-2; 9 nucleotides align to TRBD1. The J segment lost 8 bases and the V segment lost 3 bases, leaving 1 base of the junction unmatched. Germline V lookup: CDR1 GTSNPN, CDR2 SVGIG (reference sequence). The CDR3 has 11 residues. The CDR3 region is CAWRDRGGYTF. CDR3 coding DNA: TGTGCCTGGAGGGACAGGGGAGGCTACACCTTC.

This CDR3 is CASSPDGRGTQPQHF. CDR3 sequence (DNA): TGTGCCAGTAGCCCAGACGGCAGGGGTACTCAGCCCCAGCATTTT. This chain connects TRBV19 to TRBJ1-5, with D possibly being TRBD1 (6 bases). The CDR3 is 15 amino acids. Germline-derived CDR1 and CDR2 are LNHDA and SQIVND (reference sequence). Deletions cut 6 bases from V and 6 bases from J, with 18 bases between. The complete variable domain, with remaining parts taken from reference TRBV19 and TRBJ1-5, reads DGGITQSPKYLFRKEGQNVTLSCEQNLNHDAMYWYRQDPGQGLRLIYYSQIVNDFQKGDIAEGYSVSREKKESFPLTVTSAQKNPTAFYLCASSPDGRGTQPQHFGDGTRLSIL.

CDR3 sequence reads: CASSPKQENSPLHF. CDR3 bases: TGTGCCAGCTCACCAAAACAGGAAAATTCACCCCTCCACTTT. The chain has TRBV18 and TRBJ1-6, with a tentative D call TRBD1 (5 bases). Germline-derived CDR1 and CDR2 are KGHSH and LQKENI. Trimming stripped 2 bases from V and 7 bases from J, with 9 bases between. CDR3 length: 14 amino acids.

V is TRBV30 and J is TRBJ1-1; D might be TRBD1 (6 bases). Per the germline V gene, CDR1 is GTSNPN and CDR2 is SVGIG (reference sequence). V was pared by 2 bases and J by 4 bases, with 14 bases between. The CDR3 has 14 amino acids. CDR3 sequence reads: CAWSFGQGSTEAFF. The CDR3, as DNA: TGTGCCTGGAGTTTTGGGCAGGGGAGCACTGAAGCTTTCTTT.

This rearrangement joins TRBV19 to TRBJ1-2, with TRBD1 as a possible D gene (6 bases). Trimming shortened V by 7 bases and J by 7 bases, and 13 bases separated the two germline ends. The CDR3 is 12 residues long. CDR1 is LNHDA, CDR2 SQIVND, per germline (reference sequence). The CDR3 DNA follows: TGTGCCAGTACTCGTGCAGGGGCTGGCTACACCTTC. This sequence encodes CASTRAGAGYTF. The entire variable domain, with the rest obtained from reference TRBV19 and TRBJ1-2, is as follows: DGGITQSPKYLFRKEGQNVTLSCEQNLNHDAMYWYRQDPGQGLRLIYYSQIVNDFQKGDIAEGYSVSREKKESFPLTVTSAQKNPTAFYLCASTRAGAGYTFGSGTRLTVV.

This chain uses TRBV9 with TRBJ2-3, with a weak D call TRBD2 (5 bases). The V gene lost 0 bases and the J gene lost 4 bases, with 15 bases spanning the gap. CDR1 is SGDLS, CDR2 YYNGEE, per germline. CDR3 length equals 16 residues. The CDR3 region is CASSVGLRGSADTQYF. For the CDR3, the DNA is TGTGCCAGCAGCGTAGGCCTCCGGGGTTCGGCAGATACGCAGTATTTT.

The chain recombines TRBV5-1 with TRBJ2-1, with 7 bases that match TRBD2. CDR3 length: 14 amino acids. Germline CDR1 and CDR2: SGHRS and YFSETQ. V was clipped by 4 bases and J by 12 bases; unmatched bases: 13. CDR3 protein: CASSPGGLVVGQFF. The CDR3 region has the DNA TGCGCCAGCAGCCCCGGAGGACTAGTGGTCGGGCAGTTCTTC.

The chain carries TRBV5-5 and TRBJ2-2; D not resolved. This CDR3 spans 15 amino acids. The V end lost 0 bases, the J end lost 2 bases, and 8 bases lay between the germline ends. Germline V gives CDR1 SGHKS, CDR2 YYEKEE (reference sequence). The DNA for the CDR3 is TGTGCCAGCAGCTTGGACAGTACCAACACCGGGGAGCTGTTTTTT. This encodes CASSLDSTNTGELFF.

This clone was found a few times. This chain links TRBV19 with TRBJ1-5; no firm D call. The CDR3 extends over 13 amino acids. Between the trimmed V and J ends, which lost 6 bases and 0 bases, there was a span of 6 bases. Germline lookup yields CDR1 LNHDA and CDR2 SQIVND (reference sequence). CDR3 protein: CASSQVSNQPQHF. CDR3 in DNA: TGTGCCAGTAGCCAGGTTAGCAATCAGCCCCAGCATTTT.

The chain employs TRBV9 and TRBJ1-1, with D unresolved. The V gene lost 4 bases and the J gene lost 0 bases, with 10 bases spanning the gap. The germline CDR1 and CDR2 sequences are SGDLS and YYNGEE. The CDR3 totals 14 residues. The CDR3 reads CASSTRSMNTEAFF. CDR3 in DNA: TGTGCCAGCAGCACCCGTAGCATGAACACTGAAGCTTTCTTT.

This chain links TRBV6-5 with TRBJ1-2; 10 positions agree with TRBD1. The V gene's germline CDR1 is MNHEY and CDR2 SVGAGI. This CDR3 contains 14 residues. Trimming removed 7 bases from V and 4 bases from J; junction bases left unmatched: 6. CDR3: CASNPGTGAYGYTF. CDR3 coding DNA: TGTGCCAGCAACCCCGGGACAGGGGCCTATGGCTACACCTTC.

J is TRBJ2-3 and V is TRBV29-1; the match to TRBD2 covers 11 bases. This CDR3 comprises 15 residues. J gave up 5 bases and V 6 bases, and 10 bases lay outside the gene matches. From germline, CDR1 is SQVTM and CDR2 ANQGSEA. CDR3 loop: CSVDISGGAVDTQYF. The CDR3 nucleotides read TGCAGCGTAGATATTAGCGGGGGGGCAGTAGATACGCAGTATTTT.

This clone occurred once. As DNA, the CDR3 is TGTGCCAGCTCCCCCCCCGCAGGGGCAATAAGTACTGAAGCTTTCTTT. This codes for CASSPPAGAISTEAFF. The V gene is TRBV18, the J gene TRBJ1-1; D might be TRBD1 (6 bases). The CDR3 consists of 16 residues. V was cut by 6 bases and J by 5 bases, with 22 bases left in between. The germline V gene has CDR1 KGHSH and CDR2 LQKENI.

The chain combines TRBV12-3 or TRBV12-4 with TRBJ1-5; no firm D call. V dropped 5 bases and J dropped 0 bases, with 5 bases sitting between them. The CDR3 runs 13 residues. CDR3 nucleotides: TGTGCCAGCAGTCAAATTAGCAATCAGCCCCAGCATTTT. Translating it yields CASSQISNQPQHF.

J is TRBJ2-7 and V is TRBV7-2; TRBD1 aligns across 8 bases. Germline V gene data show CDR1 as SGHTA and CDR2 as FQGNSA. CDR3 length: 17 amino acids. The J segment lost 6 bases and the V segment lost 0 bases, leaving 13 bases of the junction unmatched. The CDR3 protein is CASSLAQPGQGRSEQYF. Written as DNA, the CDR3 is TGTGCCAGCAGCTTAGCGCAGCCAGGACAGGGTAGATCCGAGCAGTACTTC.

This clone has just a few counts. The chain links TRBV5-1 to TRBJ1-1, with D possibly TRBD1 on 6 matching bases. V gave up 5 bases and J gave up 5 bases, with 13 bases separating them. This CDR3 comprises 13 residues. Germline CDR1 SGHRS, CDR2 YFSETQ. The CDR3 is CASRGARGTEAFF. CDR3 sequence (DNA): TGCGCCAGCAGGGGGGCGCGGGGGACTGAAGCTTTCTTT. Combining the CDR3 with reference TRBV5-1 and TRBJ1-1 gives the whole variable domain KAGVTQTPRYLIKTRGQQVTLSCSPISGHRSVSWYQQTPGQGLQFLFEYFSETQRNKGNFPGRFSGRQFSNSRSEMNVSTLELGDSALYLCASRGARGTEAFFGQGTRLTVV.

The chain recombines TRBV19 with TRBJ2-5, with 9 bases lining up with TRBD1. After removal of 5 bases from V and 4 bases from J, the junction contained 5 bases not matched to a gene. Per germline, CDR1 LNHDA and CDR2 SQIVND (reference sequence). CDR3 size: 14 residues. The CDR3 is CASSSSQGAETQYF. In DNA form, the CDR3 reads TGTGCCAGTAGTTCTTCACAGGGGGCAGAGACCCAGTACTTC.

The CDR3 spells CASSTGGLAGGYEQYF. CDR3 DNA sequence: TGTGCCAGCAGCACGGGAGGACTAGCGGGGGGCTACGAGCAGTACTTC. V usage is TRBV5-4 and J usage is TRBJ2-7; 14 bases agree with TRBD2. The length of the CDR3 is 16 residues. Germline V lookup: CDR1 SGHNT, CDR2 YYREEE (reference sequence). J was trimmed by 3 bases and V by 4 bases; bases with no gene match: 6.

The chain joins TRBV19 to TRBJ1-1, with D maybe TRBD1 (5 bases). This CDR3 contains 14 residues. Trimming left V 7 bases short and J 2 bases short, with 14 bases between. The germline V gene has CDR1 LNHDA and CDR2 SQIVND (reference sequence). In DNA form, the CDR3 reads TGTGCCAGTAACCCCGGGAGGGGCAACACTGAAGCTTTCTTT. Its translation is CASNPGRGNTEAFF.

This chain connects TRBV15 to TRBJ1-4, with 8 bases identical to TRBD1. Germline V gene data show CDR1 as LNHNV and CDR2 as YYDKDF (reference sequence). CDR3 length equals 15 residues. Trimming took 3 bases from V and 11 from J; bases not matched to a gene: 11. CDR3 sequence (DNA): TGTGCCACCAGCAGGGGGACAGGCGGCGTTGGGAAACTGTTTTTT. Encoded protein: CATSRGTGGVGKLFF.

CDR3 amino acids: CASSVGVGSGSYNSPLHF. As DNA, the CDR3 is TGTGCCAGCAGCGTAGGGGTGGGGTCGGGATCCTATAATTCACCCCTCCACTTT. The chain joins TRBV9 to TRBJ1-6; D call uncertain. The V gene lost 0 bases and the J gene lost 1 base, with 14 bases spanning the gap. Germline CDR1 and CDR2: SGDLS and YYNGEE. CDR3 length: 18 residues.

The CDR3 loop is CASSSRQGASYGYTF. CDR3 DNA: TGTGCCAGCAGCTCCCGACAGGGGGCGAGCTATGGCTACACCTTC. The chain couples TRBV6-5 to TRBJ1-2; 10 positions match TRBD1. V was clipped by 6 bases and J by 4 bases; unmatched bases: 8. This CDR3 is built from 15 residues. Germline CDR1 reads MNHEY; CDR2 reads SVGAGI.